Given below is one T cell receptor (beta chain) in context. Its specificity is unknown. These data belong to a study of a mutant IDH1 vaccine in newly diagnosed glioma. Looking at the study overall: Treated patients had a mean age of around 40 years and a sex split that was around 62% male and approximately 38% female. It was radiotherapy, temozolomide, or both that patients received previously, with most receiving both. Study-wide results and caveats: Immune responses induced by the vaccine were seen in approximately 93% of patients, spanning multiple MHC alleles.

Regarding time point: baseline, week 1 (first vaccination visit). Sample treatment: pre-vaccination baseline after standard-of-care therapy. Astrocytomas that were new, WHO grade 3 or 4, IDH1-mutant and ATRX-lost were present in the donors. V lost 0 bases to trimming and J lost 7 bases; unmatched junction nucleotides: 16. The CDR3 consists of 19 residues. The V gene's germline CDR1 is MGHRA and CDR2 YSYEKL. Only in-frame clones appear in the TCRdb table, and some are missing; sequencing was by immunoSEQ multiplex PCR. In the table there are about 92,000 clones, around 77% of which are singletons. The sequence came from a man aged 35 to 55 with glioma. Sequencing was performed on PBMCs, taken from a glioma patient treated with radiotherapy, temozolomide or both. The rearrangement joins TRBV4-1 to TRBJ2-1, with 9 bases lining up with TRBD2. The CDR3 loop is CASSQDGGGAPLELNEQFF. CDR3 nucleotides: TGCGCCAGCAGCCAAGATGGCGGGGGGGCACCTTTAGAACTAAATGAGCAGTTCTTC.